This T cell receptor (beta chain) originates from a study of spatial heterogeneity in lung cancer (dated by TCRdb to between 2018 and 2021). At the level of the whole study: Beta-chain transcripts were consistently detected in greater numbers than alpha-chain transcripts, which likely reflected higher beta-chain transcript abundance. In the raw uncorrected reads, each unique combination of TCR and UMI appeared more than ten times on average. In non-small cell lung cancer, the study quantitatively compared TCR alpha and beta repertoires across several tumor regions, matched nontumor lung, and blood. Nonsynonymous mutation counts, determined by whole-exome sequencing of tumor tissue, were related to TCR repertoire features. Both alpha and beta chains were TCR-sequenced in samples taken at surgery, namely 220 tumor regions, 62 to 65 matched nontumor lung samples and about 52 PBMC samples. Results and caveats for the whole study, not just this receptor: Confirming at a functional level the hypothesis that regional TCRs recognize regional mutations was considered to require additional single-cell paired TCR alpha and beta sequencing. Ubiquitous expanded tumor TCRs showed up in blood more often at tumor resection than at routine follow-up.

Compared with germline, V lacks 3 bases and J lacks 3 bases; bases without a gene match: 5. Per the germline V gene (reference sequence), DFQATT is the CDR1 and SNEGSKA is the CDR2. Counted from cysteine to phenylalanine, this CDR3 has 15 amino acids. The retained sequence is limited to the CDR3, 45 bases, with the frame set at the first base. According to the study, the label for this sample's time point signals: sample taken at primary tumor resection. Without any cell sorting, TCR sequencing was performed on whole RNA extracted either from tumor and nontumor lung tissue or from cryopreserved PBMC samples. The donors were more than 60 patients from the lung TRACERx cohort who had early-stage, untreated non-small cell lung cancer. Patients were selected for TCR sequencing only if sufficient RNA was available from at least two tumor regions. Library prep was done by 5' RACE. The reads were generated on a NextSeq 500. The TCR library protocol attached a unique molecular identifier to each TCR cDNA molecule to allow correction of PCR and sequencing errors. In the authors' own workflow: TCR identification, UMI-based error correction and CDR3 extraction were all carried out with Decombinator tools. Expanded TCRs were defined as those above a frequency of 2 per 1,000, corresponding to the top 1% of the tumor frequency distribution. Renyi diversity was computed with the R vegan package after each repertoire had been subsampled 100 times to 5,000 TCRs. CDR3 similarity networks were built from amino acid triplet string-kernel similarity, connecting CDR3s with pairwise similarity above 0.82. TCRdb reprocessed the public reads (quality trimming at Q25 with fastp, clone calling with MiXCR) and kept in-frame beta chains. Every distinct CDR3 protein forms one entry, paired with its most common genes and DNA. TCRdb's processing, not the authors' own work, is the source of the V and J calls. The sample records more than 50,000 distinct CDR3 sequences, 6% to 9% of which are singletons. Approximately 2.9% of the sample goes to the ten largest clones.

This clonotype has ten or more counts. Its specific antigen is unknown. No base-level quality is on record; no much larger clone is a single base apart. This TCR came from a female donor with early-stage non-small cell lung cancer. The V gene is TRBV20-1 and the J gene is TRBJ2-7; 13 of the junction bases match TRBD2. This specimen was PBMCs, taken at surgery. The bases are TGCAGTGCTAGGTCCGGGACTAGCGGGGTCTACGAGCAGTACTTC. Translated, this gives CSARSGTSGVYEQYF.